The source of this TCR beta chain is a study of human T cells and chemical hapten exposure. The CDR3 runs to 12 residues. CDR1 and CDR2 from the germline V gene are MNHEY and SVGAGI. With 4 bases removed from V and 8 bases from J, the gap between germline ends came to 10 bases. TCRdb reanalysed the RACE reads using MiXCR and keeps one entry per CDR3 protein. The sample has 180,000 or so distinct CDR3 sequences; around 25% are singletons. Time point defined: patch test 3, about 24 weeks after DPC sensitization. Treatment described: therapeutic diphenylcyclopropenone sensitization with weekly scalp DPC. This clonotype has a handful of counts. Its antigen is unknown. Findings of the study overall: With DPC sensitization, TCRs exceeding 1 in 1000 frequency showed no change.

The sequencing used whole blood, collected in connection with sensitization to the hapten diphenylcyclopropenone (DPC). This receptor was taken from a woman aged 40-49 years with alopecia areata. Some clones in this sample may be carry-over from other donors' samples. The rearrangement links TRBV6-5 to TRBJ2-3; D call uncertain. CDR3 protein: CASSSLGRTQYF. The CDR3, as DNA: TGTGCCAGCAGTTCCCTCGGCCGTACGCAGTATTTT.